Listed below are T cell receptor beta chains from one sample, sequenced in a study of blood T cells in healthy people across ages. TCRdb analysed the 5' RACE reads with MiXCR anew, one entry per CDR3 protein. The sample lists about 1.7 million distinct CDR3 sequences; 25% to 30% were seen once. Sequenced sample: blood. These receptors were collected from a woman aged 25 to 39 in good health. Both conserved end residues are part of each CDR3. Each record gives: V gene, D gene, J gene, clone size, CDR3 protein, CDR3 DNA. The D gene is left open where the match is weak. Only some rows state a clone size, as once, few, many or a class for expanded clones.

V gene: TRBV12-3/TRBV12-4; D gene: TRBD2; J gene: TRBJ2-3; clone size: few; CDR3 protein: CASRTSGTSHTQYF; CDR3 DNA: TGTGCCAGCAGAACTAGCGGGACCTCCCATACGCAGTATTTT
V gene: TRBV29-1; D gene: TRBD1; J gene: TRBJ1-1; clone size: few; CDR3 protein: CSVYRDREDTEAFF; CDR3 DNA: TGCAGCGTCTACCGGGACAGGGAAGACACTGAAGCTTTCTTT
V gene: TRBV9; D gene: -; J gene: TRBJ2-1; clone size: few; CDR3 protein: CASSDGTGYYNEQFF; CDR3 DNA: TGTGCCAGCAGCGACGGGACGGGTTATTACAATGAGCAGTTCTTC
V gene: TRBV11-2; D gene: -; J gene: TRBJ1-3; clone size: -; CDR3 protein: CAGSWREGSPGNTIYF; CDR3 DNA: TGTGCCGGCAGCTGGAGGGAGGGCAGCCCAGGAAACACCATATATTTT
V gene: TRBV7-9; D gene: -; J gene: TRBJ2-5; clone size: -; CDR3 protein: CASSLGSQGSETQYF; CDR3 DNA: TGTGCCAGCAGCTTAGGATCGCAGGGTTCAGAGACCCAGTACTTC
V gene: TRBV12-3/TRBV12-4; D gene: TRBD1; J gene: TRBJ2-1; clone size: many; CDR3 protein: CASSKGTVYNEQFF; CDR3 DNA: TGTGCCAGCTCCAAGGGGACAGTTTACAATGAGCAGTTCTTC
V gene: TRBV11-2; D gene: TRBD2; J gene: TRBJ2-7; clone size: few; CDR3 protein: CASSPTRGRSYEQYF; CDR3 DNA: TGTGCCAGCAGTCCCACGCGCGGGAGGTCCTACGAGCAGTACTTC
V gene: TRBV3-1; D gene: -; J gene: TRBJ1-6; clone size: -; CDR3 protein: CASSPDRGHLSPLHF; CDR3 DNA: TGTGCCAGCAGCCCGGACAGAGGACACCTTTCACCCCTCCACTTT
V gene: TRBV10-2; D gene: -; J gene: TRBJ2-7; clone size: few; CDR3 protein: CASRIRPGENYEQYF; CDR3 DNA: TGCGCCAGCAGGATCCGGCCGGGGGAGAACTACGAGCAGTACTTC
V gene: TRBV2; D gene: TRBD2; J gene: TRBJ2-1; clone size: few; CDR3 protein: CASRRLAGTKNEQFF; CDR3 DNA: TGTGCCAGCAGGAGACTAGCGGGGACTAAGAATGAGCAGTTCTTC
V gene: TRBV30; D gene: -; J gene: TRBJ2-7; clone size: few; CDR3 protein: CAWSGRYEQYF; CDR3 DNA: TGTGCCTGGAGTGGGCGGTACGAGCAGTACTTC
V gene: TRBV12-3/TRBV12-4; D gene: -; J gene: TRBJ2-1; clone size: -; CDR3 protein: CASSLPPLDRDEQFF; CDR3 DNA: TGTGCCAGCAGTTTACCCCCACTCGATAGAGATGAGCAGTTCTTC
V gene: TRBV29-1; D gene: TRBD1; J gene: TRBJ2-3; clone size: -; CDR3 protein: CSVEDRDRVSTDTQYF; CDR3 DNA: TGCAGCGTTGAAGATCGGGACAGGGTGAGCACAGATACGCAGTATTTT
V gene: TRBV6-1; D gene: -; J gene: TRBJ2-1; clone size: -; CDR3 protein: CASTRNGLDEQFF; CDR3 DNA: TGTGCCAGCACCCGGAATGGGCTGGATGAGCAGTTCTTC
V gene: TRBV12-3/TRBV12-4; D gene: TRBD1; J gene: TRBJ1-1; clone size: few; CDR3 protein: CASSYDRVSTEAFF; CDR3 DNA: TGTGCCAGCAGCTACGACAGGGTCAGCACTGAAGCTTTCTTT
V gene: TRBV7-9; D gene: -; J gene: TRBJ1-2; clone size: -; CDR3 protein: CASSAGSTYGYTF; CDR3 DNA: TGTGCCAGCAGCGCTGGGAGTACCTATGGCTACACCTTC
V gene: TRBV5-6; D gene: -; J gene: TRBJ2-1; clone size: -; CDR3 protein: CASSLGASVRGDEQFF; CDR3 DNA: TGTGCCAGCAGCTTGGGCGCATCGGTTCGGGGAGATGAGCAGTTCTTC
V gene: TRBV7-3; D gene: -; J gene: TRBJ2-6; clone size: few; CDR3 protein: CASRPAGTGANVLTF; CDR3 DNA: TGTGCCAGCAGGCCGGCCGGTACTGGGGCCAACGTCCTGACTTTC
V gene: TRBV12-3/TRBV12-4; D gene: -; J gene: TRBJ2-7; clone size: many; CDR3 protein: CASSAGGHEQYF; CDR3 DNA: TGTGCCAGCAGTGCTGGAGGGCACGAGCAGTACTTC
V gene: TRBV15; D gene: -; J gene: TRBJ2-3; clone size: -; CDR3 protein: CATSKGWATDTQYF; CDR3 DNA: TGTGCCACCAGCAAAGGTTGGGCCACAGATACGCAGTATTTT
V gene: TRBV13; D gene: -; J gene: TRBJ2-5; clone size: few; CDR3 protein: CASSLRGAGGETQYF; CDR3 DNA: TGTGCCAGCAGCTTACGAGGAGCTGGGGGTGAGACCCAGTACTTC
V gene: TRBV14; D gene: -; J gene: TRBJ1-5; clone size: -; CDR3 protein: CASNTRENHPQHF; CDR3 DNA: TGTGCCAGCAATACGAGGGAGAATCATCCCCAGCATTTT
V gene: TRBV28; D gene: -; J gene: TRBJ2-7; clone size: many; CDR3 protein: CASSLSAYEQYF; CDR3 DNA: TGTGCCAGCAGCCTAAGCGCCTACGAGCAGTACTTC
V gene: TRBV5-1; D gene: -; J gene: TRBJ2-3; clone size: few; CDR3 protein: CASSWGTLPDTQYF; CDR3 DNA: TGCGCCAGCAGCTGGGGGACCCTCCCAGATACGCAGTATTTT
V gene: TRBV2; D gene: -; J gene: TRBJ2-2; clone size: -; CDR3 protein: CASSIGRGPNTGELFF; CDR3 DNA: TGTGCCAGCAGTATCGGCAGGGGTCCGAACACCGGGGAGCTGTTTTTT
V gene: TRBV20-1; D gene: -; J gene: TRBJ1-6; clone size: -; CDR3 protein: CSARVPKGPSPLHF; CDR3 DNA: TGCAGTGCTAGAGTCCCAAAGGGGCCGTCACCCCTCCACTTT
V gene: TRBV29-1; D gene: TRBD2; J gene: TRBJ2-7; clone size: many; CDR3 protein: CSVGTSGRYTYEQYF; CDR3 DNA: TGCAGCGTTGGGACTAGCGGGAGGTATACCTACGAGCAGTACTTC
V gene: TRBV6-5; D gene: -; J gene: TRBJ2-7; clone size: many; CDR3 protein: CASSYGVRRGEQYF; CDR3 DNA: TGTGCCAGCAGTTACGGAGTTCGACGAGGCGAGCAGTACTTC
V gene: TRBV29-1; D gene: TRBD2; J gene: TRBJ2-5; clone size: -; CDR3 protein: CSVRRDGGRVTETQYF; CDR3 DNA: TGCAGCGTACGCCGGGACGGCGGGAGGGTGACAGAGACCCAGTACTTC
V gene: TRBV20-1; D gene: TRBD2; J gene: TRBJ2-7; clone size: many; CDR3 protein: CSARVSGYEQYF; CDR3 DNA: TGCAGTGCTAGGGTTAGCGGGTACGAGCAGTACTTC